This T cell receptor (beta chain) was obtained from a study of CD8+ T cells in alopecia areata. Broader study findings: Administration of tofacitinib significantly diminished scalp clonality and expanded CD8+ clones within the top 100. An increase in clonality over normal scalp was evident in lesional scalp, especially alopecia totalis/universalis. Many expanded lesional clones persisted in scalp and blood during tofacitinib.

In regard to this clone: Its antigen is not known.

Reverse transcribed after extraction, RNA yielded cDNA as the sequencing template. Here immunoSEQ multiplex PCR was the method, and the copy in TCRdb shows in-frame clones only, minus some. Of about 110,000 clones in the sample, 56% are singletons; the top ten hold 3% to 4%. Sample treatment: oral pan-JAK inhibitor, 5-10 mg twice daily. Trimming cost V 1 base and J 7 bases, with 9 bases left between them. Per germline, CDR1 SGHNT and CDR2 YYREEE (reference sequence). CDR3 size: 14 residues. The TCR sequence derives from a human donor with alopecia areata. The J gene is TRBJ1-6, the V gene TRBV5-4, with no clear D. The starting material was CD4+ T cells sorted from blood, obtained at week 24, from a patient treated with tofacitinib. The CDR3, as DNA: TGTGCCAGCAGCTTGAGGGAGGCCAATTCACCCCTCCACTTT. It yields the protein CASSLREANSPLHF.